The 29 T cell receptor beta chains below come from one sample, sequenced in a study of T cells in Graves' hyperthyroidism and ophthalmopathy. Authors of the study amplified TCR beta CDR3 regions from RNA transcripts. A first-round RT-PCR of the TCR CDR3 used the HTBI primer set. TCRdb analysed the multiplex PCR reads with MiXCR anew, one entry per CDR3 protein. The table includes more than 500,000 distinct CDR3 sequences, approximately 14% detected once. The sequencing sample was made of blood. The receptors stem from a woman aged 40 to 50 with Graves' ophthalmopathy.

This clonotype was detected ten times or more. The rearrangement uses TRBV12-3 or TRBV12-4 and TRBJ2-5; D unclear. V was clipped by 3 bases and J by 5 bases, with 10 bases between them. The length of the CDR3 is 13 residues. The CDR3 protein is CASSFSAWETQYF. CDR3 coding DNA: TGTGCCAGCAGTTTTTCCGCCTGGGAGACCCAGTACTTC.

This clonotype was found many times. V and J are TRBV20-1 and TRBJ2-7; 11 bases are shared with TRBD2. The CDR3 runs to 13 residues. With V trimmed by 5 bases and J by 0 bases, 0 bases remained unmatched. Germline V gives CDR1 DFQATT, CDR2 SNEGSKA (reference sequence). CDR3 amino acids: CSAGLAGSYEQYF. The CDR3 DNA reads as TGCAGTGCTGGACTAGCGGGCTCCTACGAGCAGTACTTC.

This chain joins TRBV4-1 and TRBJ1-2, with D perhaps matching TRBD1 (6 bases). Germline V CDR1 and CDR2: MGHRA, YSYEKL. There are 19 residues in the CDR3. V lost 2 bases and J lost 3, with 25 bases in between. The CDR3 nucleotides are TGCGCCAGCAGCCAATCCAACCTTTTGACCAGGGGAACCGACTATGGCTACACCTTC. Translating gives CASSQSNLLTRGTDYGYTF.

V and J are TRBV4-1 and TRBJ2-4; D is perhaps TRBD1 or TRBD2 (5 bases each). The CDR3 totals 15 residues. CDR1 is MGHRA, CDR2 YSYEKL, per germline. The V end lost 0 bases, the J end lost 7 bases, and 13 bases lay between the germline ends. The CDR3 spells CASSQEAGKGNIQYF. CDR3 bases: TGCGCCAGCAGCCAAGAAGCCGGGAAGGGGAACATTCAGTACTTC.

This chain uses TRBV20-1 with TRBJ2-7; tentatively, D is TRBD2 (5 bases). Germline V gene sequence: CDR1 DFQATT, CDR2 SNEGSKA (reference sequence). V shed 6 bases and J shed 2 bases, with 14 bases lying between them. There are 13 residues in the CDR3. CDR3 sequence (DNA): TGCAGTGCGATCCACGGGAATACCTACGAGCAGTACTTC. Residues: CSAIHGNTYEQYF.

This clonotype was found many times. The chain has TRBV9 and TRBJ1-2; D perhaps matches TRBD1 (6 bases). CDR3 size: 16 residues. The ends were cut back, 3 bases at V and 0 bases at J, with 15 bases in the middle. The germline V gene encodes CDR1 SGDLS and CDR2 YYNGEE. CDR3 region: CASSAPENRANYGYTF. Written as DNA, the CDR3 is TGTGCCAGCAGCGCGCCCGAAAACAGGGCTAACTATGGCTACACCTTC.

This clonotype occurred many times. In this CDR3 the conserved last residue, phenylalanine or tryptophan, is missing, so a read error is likely. The rearrangement links TRBV12-3 or TRBV12-4 to TRBJ2-7; 7 bases fit TRBD2. CDR3 size: 15 residues. With 6 bases clipped from V and 2 bases from J, the junction kept 10 bases outside the gene matches. The CDR3 DNA reads TGTGCCAGCAGACCCGGAGGACTAGAACCCTACGAGCAGTACCTC. Translating gives CASRPGGLEPYEQYL.

This clonotype was recorded at least ten times. At one end, the junction sequence differs from germline, possibly due to a read error. The chain couples TRBV7-7 to TRBJ2-7, with D unresolved. The CDR3 has 13 amino acids. Germline CDR1 reads SSHAT; CDR2 reads FNYEAQ (reference sequence). The chain's CDR3 is CASSLAPLYEQYF. In DNA, the CDR3 is TGTGCTAGCAGCTTGGCCCCCCTCTACGAGCAGTACTTC.

The rearrangement joins TRBV6-1 to TRBJ1-2; possibly TRBD1 for D (5 bases). Germline V lookup: CDR1 MNHNS, CDR2 SASEGT. The CDR3 consists of 15 residues. Trimming took off 4 bases at V and 0 bases at J, with 12 bases between the two ends. The CDR3 spells CASSVGTYTNYGYTF. In nucleotides, the CDR3 is TGTGCCAGCAGTGTAGGGACGTATACTAACTATGGCTACACCTTC.

This clonotype occurred many times. CDR3 nucleotide sequence: TGTGCCAGCAGCTTAGAATCTATAGGGACAGGGTATCAGCCCCAGCATTTT. Protein: CASSLESIGTGYQPQHF. The genes are TRBV11-2 and TRBJ1-5; 9 positions agree with TRBD1. The CDR3 has 17 residues. CDR1 and CDR2 (germline): SGHAT, FQNNGV. The V gene end was trimmed by 0 bases and the J gene end by 5 bases; junction bases not matched to a gene: 8.

This clonotype occurred many times. This chain links TRBV6-2 or TRBV6-3 with TRBJ2-7; 8 bases match TRBD1. The CDR3 sequence is 16 residues long. Germline lookup yields CDR1 MNHEY and CDR2 SVGEGT. V lost 6 bases to trimming and J lost 4 bases; unmatched junction nucleotides: 14. The CDR3 DNA follows: TGTGCCAGCAGCTTGAACCGGGACAGGCTACAATACGAGCAGTACTTC. This encodes CASSLNRDRLQYEQYF.

This clonotype was seen a few times. CDR3 nucleotide sequence: TGTGCCAGCAGCTTAGACGGGAGCGGCGGGTTTCAGTACTTC. It codes for CASSLDGSGGFQYF. The gene calls are TRBV7-2 and TRBJ2-7; a weak D match, TRBD2 (6 bases). This CDR3 is 14 amino acids long. Trimming stripped 1 base from V and 10 bases from J, with 17 bases between. In germline, CDR1 is SGHTA, CDR2 FQGNSA.

This clonotype was observed many times. CDR3 protein: CSAEIGGHEQYF. CDR3 sequence (DNA): TGCAGCGCAGAAATTGGGGGCCACGAGCAGTACTTC. The chain links TRBV29-1 to TRBJ2-7; D perhaps matches TRBD1 (6 bases). Germline loops: CDR1 SQVTM, CDR2 ANQGSEA. This CDR3 has 12 residues. Deletions cut 7 bases from V and 5 bases from J, with 15 bases between.

The sample holds a few counts of this clonotype. The CDR3 is CSVLQGAGGAFF. The CDR3 DNA reads as TGCAGCGTTTTACAGGGGGCAGGCGGAGCTTTCTTT. The chain is built from TRBV29-1 and TRBJ1-1, with 9 bases matching TRBD1. Looked up from germline, CDR1 is SQVTM and CDR2 is ANQGSEA. V shed 5 bases and J 10 bases; nucleotides not matched to a gene: 8. CDR3 length equals 12 residues. The full variable domain, in which reference TRBV29-1 and TRBJ1-1 provide the parts outside the CDR3, is SAVISQKPSRDICQRGTSLTIQCQVDSQVTMMFWYRQQPGQSLTLIATANQGSEATYESGFVIDKFPISRPNLTFSTLTVSNMSPEDSSIYLCSVLQGAGGAFFGQGTRLTVV.

This clonotype came up many times. This chain uses TRBV12-3 or TRBV12-4 with TRBJ1-2; no reliable D call. This CDR3 has 14 amino acids. V lost 4 bases to trimming and J lost 4 bases, with 13 bases between them. The CDR3 nucleotides read TGTGCCAGCAGTTCGATCAGGAGTCGCTATGGCTACACCTTC. It is translated as CASSSIRSRYGYTF.

The sample holds a few counts of this clonotype. The rearrangement uses TRBV28 and TRBJ2-4; possibly TRBD2 for D (5 bases). The CDR3 runs to 14 residues. Deletions cut 5 bases from V and 5 bases from J, with 13 bases between. CDR1 MDHEN and CDR2 SYDVKM come from the germline V gene. Written as DNA, the CDR3 is TGTGCCAGCAGTGATAGCGCGGTTGAAAACATTCAGTACTTC. Protein: CASSDSAVENIQYF.

This clonotype showed up many times. V is TRBV28 and J is TRBJ1-6; D is unclear. This CDR3 spans 14 amino acids. The germline V gene encodes CDR1 MDHEN and CDR2 SYDVKM. The V gene lost 1 base and the J gene lost 10 bases, with 11 bases spanning the gap. The CDR3 DNA follows: TGTGCCAGCAGTTTATTAGGGAGAGGGTCACCCCTCCACTTT. Translated: CASSLLGRGSPLHF.

Only a few counts were recorded for this clonotype. This sequence joins TRBV4-1 and TRBJ2-7, with 11 bases identical to TRBD1. The junction had 2 bases not matched to a gene; V was cut back by 1 base and J by 3 bases. Germline V gives CDR1 MGHRA, CDR2 YSYEKL. The CDR3 is 15 residues long. The chain's CDR3 is CASSQVGTGGYEQYF. DNA of the CDR3: TGCGCCAGCAGCCAAGTAGGGACAGGGGGCTACGAGCAGTACTTC.

This chain links TRBV6-1 with TRBJ2-6; possible D gene TRBD1, 6 bases. Trimming left V 6 bases short and J 0 bases short, with 9 bases between. The CDR3 totals 15 residues. The V gene's germline CDR1 is MNHNS and CDR2 SASEGT. In DNA, the CDR3 is TGTGCCAGCAGGGGGGCCCGCTCTGGGGCCAACGTCCTGACTTTC. Encoded protein: CASRGARSGANVLTF.

The chain links TRBV12-3 or TRBV12-4 to TRBJ2-5; D is possibly TRBD2 (6 bases). The CDR3 covers 16 residues. Trimming took 1 base from V and 4 from J, leaving 16 bases between them. CDR3 loop: CASSLEEPGRGETQYF. Written as DNA, the CDR3 is TGTGCCAGCAGTTTAGAGGAACCAGGGCGGGGAGAGACCCAGTACTTC.

This clonotype was recorded many times. The chain uses TRBV12-3 or TRBV12-4 and TRBJ1-2, with D unresolved. The CDR3 contains 12 residues. V lost 2 bases and J lost 6, with 7 bases in between. For the CDR3, the DNA is TGTGCCAGCAGTTTATATAGAGATGGCTACACCTTC. It translates to CASSLYRDGYTF.

In its sample, this clonotype was seen many times. The rearrangement joins TRBV30 to TRBJ1-5; 9 bases match TRBD1. The CDR3 has 14 amino acids. From germline, CDR1 is GTSNPN and CDR2 SVGIG (reference sequence). Unmatched junction bases numbered 4, after V lost 1 base and J lost 6 bases. CDR3: CAWSDGTGTQPQHF. The CDR3 DNA reads as TGTGCCTGGAGTGACGGGACAGGGACTCAGCCCCAGCATTTT.

This clonotype was detected only a few times. This chain uses TRBV18 with TRBJ1-1; no definite D call. The CDR3 has 16 residues. Germline V gives CDR1 KGHSH, CDR2 LQKENI. V dropped 0 bases and J dropped 0 bases, with 11 bases sitting between them. CDR3 residues: CASSPPTLAVNTEAFF. In nucleotides, the CDR3 is TGTGCCAGCTCACCACCCACGCTGGCAGTGAACACTGAAGCTTTCTTT.

The table lists this clonotype with a count of one. The rearrangement uses TRBV14 and TRBJ2-5, with D possibly being TRBD1 (6 bases). Germline lookup yields CDR1 SGHDN and CDR2 FVKESK. V was clipped by 3 bases and J by 5 bases, with 13 bases between them. The CDR3 totals 14 residues. The CDR3 nucleotides are TGTGCCAGCAGCCAGATGACAGGTCCGGAGACCCAGTACTTC. This encodes CASSQMTGPETQYF.

CDR3 sequence (DNA): TGTGCCAGCAGCTTCGGACAGGGGACAAGGGAAAAACTGTTTTTT. Translated: CASSFGQGTREKLFF. The rearrangement joins TRBV11-2 to TRBJ1-4, with 9 bases fitting TRBD1. Germline V gives CDR1 SGHAT, CDR2 FQNNGV. The CDR3 sequence is 15 residues long. V gave up 3 bases and J gave up 8 bases; unmatched junction bases: 7.

This clonotype was picked up a small number of times. V usage is TRBV18 and J usage is TRBJ1-6, with 8 bases that match TRBD1. With 3 bases clipped from V and 15 bases from J, the junction kept 7 bases outside the gene matches. CDR1 and CDR2 (germline): KGHSH, LQKENI. The CDR3 spans 13 residues. This CDR3 reads CASSPPTGELLHF. For the CDR3, the DNA is TGTGCCAGCTCACCTCCGACAGGGGAGCTCCTCCACTTT.

This rearrangement joins TRBV19 to TRBJ1-3; TRBD1 is a possible D gene (5 bases). CDR1 and CDR2 (germline): LNHDA, SQIVND (reference sequence). Deletions cut 5 bases from V and 0 bases from J, with 11 bases between. The CDR3 consists of 15 residues. The CDR3 spells CASSAYRSSGNTIYF. In DNA, the CDR3 is TGTGCCAGTAGTGCCTACAGGAGCTCTGGAAACACCATATATTTT.

This clonotype was seen ten or more times. V gene TRBV29-1 combines with J gene TRBJ1-1; D not resolved. Trimming left V 7 bases short and J 1 base short, with 10 bases between. The CDR3 totals 12 residues. Looked up from germline, CDR1 is SQVTM and CDR2 is ANQGSEA. The DNA of the CDR3 is TGCAGCGCGGGCCTCGGGAACACTGAAGCTTTCTTT. The encoded protein is CSAGLGNTEAFF.

The chain is built from TRBV27 and TRBJ2-7; TRBD1 matches 11 bases. Per the germline V gene, CDR1 is MNHEY and CDR2 is SMNVEV (reference sequence). Trimming cost V 8 bases and J 2 bases; bases outside gene matches: 2. This CDR3 has 13 amino acids. The CDR3 protein is CASGQGAPYEQYF. Written as DNA, the CDR3 is TGTGCCAGCGGACAGGGGGCCCCCTACGAGCAGTACTTC.